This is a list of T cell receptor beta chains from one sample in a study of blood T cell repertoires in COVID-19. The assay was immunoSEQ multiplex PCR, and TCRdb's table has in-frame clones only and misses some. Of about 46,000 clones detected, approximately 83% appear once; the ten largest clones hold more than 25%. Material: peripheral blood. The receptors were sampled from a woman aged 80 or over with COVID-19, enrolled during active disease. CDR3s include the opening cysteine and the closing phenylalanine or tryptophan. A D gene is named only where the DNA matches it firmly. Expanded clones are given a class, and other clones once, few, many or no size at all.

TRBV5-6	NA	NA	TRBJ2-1	CASSPQGRGNNEQFF	TGTGCCAGCAGCCCTCAGGGGAGAGGGAACAATGAGCAGTTCTTC
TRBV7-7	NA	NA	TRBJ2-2	CASSFAITGELFF	TGTGCCAGCAGCTTTGCGATCACCGGGGAGCTGTTTTTT
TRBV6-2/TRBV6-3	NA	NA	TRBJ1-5	CASSQGFQPQHF	TGTGCCAGCAGTCAGGGTTTTCAGCCCCAGCATTTT
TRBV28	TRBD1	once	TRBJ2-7	CASSLLDRGGHEQYF	TGTGCCAGCAGTTTATTAGACAGGGGGGGACACGAGCAGTACTTC
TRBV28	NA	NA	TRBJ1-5	CASSFPAYSNQPQHF	TGTGCCAGCAGTTTCCCCGCCTATAGCAATCAGCCCCAGCATTTT
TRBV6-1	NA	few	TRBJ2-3	CASSDRGPTDTQYF	TGTGCCAGCAGTGACAGGGGACCCACAGATACGCAGTATTTT
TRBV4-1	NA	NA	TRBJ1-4	CASSRVLQERNEKLFF	TGCGCCAGCAGCCGAGTGCTACAGGAGAGGAATGAAAAACTGTTTTTT
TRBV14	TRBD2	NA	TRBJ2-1	CASSQVGRALEQFF	TGTGCCAGCAGCCAAGTCGGGAGGGCCCTTGAGCAGTTCTTC
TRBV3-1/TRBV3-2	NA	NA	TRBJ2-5	CASSQGRVTETQYF	TGTGCCAGCAGCCAAGGCAGGGTCACGGAGACCCAGTACTTC
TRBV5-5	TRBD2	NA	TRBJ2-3	CASSLLGLAGFTDTQYF	TGTGCCAGCAGCTTGTTGGGACTAGCGGGGTTCACAGATACGCAGTATTTT
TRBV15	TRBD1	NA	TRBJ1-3	CATSRARQGNGNTIYF	TGTGCCACCAGCAGAGCAAGACAGGGGAATGGAAACACCATATATTTT
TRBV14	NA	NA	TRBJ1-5	CASSPGGYGNQPQHF	TGTGCCAGCAGCCCGGGAGGGTACGGCAATCAGCCCCAGCATTTT
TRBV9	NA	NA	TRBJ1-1	CASSVGPNTEAFF	TGTGCCAGCAGCGTGGGGCCGAACACTGAAGCTTTCTTT
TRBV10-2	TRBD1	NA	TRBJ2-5	CASSEPLDRQETQYF	TGCGCCAGCAGTGAGCCCTTGGACAGGCAAGAGACCCAGTACTTC
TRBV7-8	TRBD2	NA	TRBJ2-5	CASSSGSTLAGGGQETQYF	TGTGCCAGCAGCTCCGGATCTACTCTAGCGGGGGGCGGGCAAGAGACCCAGTACTTC
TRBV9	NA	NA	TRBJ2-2	CASSVGLAANTGELFF	TGTGCCAGCAGCGTAGGGCTAGCAGCGAACACCGGGGAGCTGTTTTTT
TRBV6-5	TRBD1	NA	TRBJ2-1	CASSWDRYNEQFF	TGTGCCAGCAGTTGGGACAGGTACAATGAGCAGTTCTTC
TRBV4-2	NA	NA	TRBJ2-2	CASSQRLALNTGELFF	TGTGCCAGCAGCCAAAGGCTAGCCCTCAACACCGGGGAGCTGTTTTTT
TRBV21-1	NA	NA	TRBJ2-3	CASNRPSRPSTDTQYF	TGTGCCAGCAACCGACCTAGCAGGCCCTCCACGGATACGCAGTATTTT
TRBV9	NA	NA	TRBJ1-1	CASSVAGQPNTEAFF	TGTGCCAGCAGCGTAGCAGGGCAGCCAAACACTGAAGCTTTCTTT
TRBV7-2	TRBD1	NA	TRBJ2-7	CASSPTPRQGAYEQYF	TGTGCCAGCAGCCCCACCCCCCGGCAGGGGGCCTACGAGCAGTACTTC
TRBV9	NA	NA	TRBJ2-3	CASSVAITSTDTQYF	TGTGCCAGCAGCGTAGCAATAACTAGCACAGATACGCAGTATTTT
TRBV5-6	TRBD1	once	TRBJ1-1	CASNTGGFRNTEAFF	TGTGCCAGCAACACAGGGGGCTTTAGGAACACTGAAGCTTTCTTT
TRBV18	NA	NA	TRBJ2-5	CASSPGGGETQYF	TGTGCCAGCTCACCAGGGGGAGGCGAGACCCAGTACTTC
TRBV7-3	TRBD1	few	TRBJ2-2	CASSSTGTGELFF	TGTGCCAGCAGCTCGACAGGGACCGGGGAGCTGTTTTTT
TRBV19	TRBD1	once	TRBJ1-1	CASKLGGENAEAFF	TGTGCCAGTAAATTAGGGGGCGAAAACGCTGAAGCTTTCTTT
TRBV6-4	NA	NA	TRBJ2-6	CASSESGANVLTF	TGTGCCAGCAGTGAATCGGGGGCCAACGTCCTGACTTTC
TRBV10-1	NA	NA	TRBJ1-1	CASSGGDRGNTEAFF	TGCGCCAGCAGTGGCGGGGACCGCGGGAACACTGAAGCTTTCTTT
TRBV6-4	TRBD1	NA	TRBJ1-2	CASRPGQGSYGYTF	TGTGCCAGCAGACCGGGACAGGGGAGCTATGGCTACACCTTC
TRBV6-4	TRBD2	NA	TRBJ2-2	CASSHYGASGYTGELFF	TGTGCCAGCAGTCACTACGGGGCTAGCGGATACACCGGGGAGCTGTTTTTT
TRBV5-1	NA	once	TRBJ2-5	CASSLGTAEETQYF	TGCGCCAGCAGCTTGGGGACAGCAGAAGAGACCCAGTACTTC
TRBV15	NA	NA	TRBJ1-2	CATSGHRDGGYTF	TGTGCCACCAGCGGCCACAGGGACGGTGGCTACACCTTC
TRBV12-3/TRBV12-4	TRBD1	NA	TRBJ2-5	CASRTGAVETQYF	TGTGCCAGCAGGACAGGGGCGGTGGAGACCCAGTACTTC
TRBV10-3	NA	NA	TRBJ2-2	CAISESIGGTNTGELFF	TGTGCCATCAGTGAGTCTATTGGCGGCACGAACACCGGGGAGCTGTTTTTT
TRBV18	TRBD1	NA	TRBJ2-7	CASSRQQGYEQYF	TGTGCCAGCTCGCGCCAACAGGGGTACGAGCAGTACTTC
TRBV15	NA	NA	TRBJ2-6	CATSRDRYFGANVLTF	TGTGCCACCAGCAGGGACAGATACTTTGGGGCCAACGTCCTGACTTTC
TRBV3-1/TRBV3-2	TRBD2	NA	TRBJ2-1	CASSQGGSSYNEQFF	TGTGCCAGCAGCCAAGGCGGGAGCTCCTACAATGAGCAGTTCTTC
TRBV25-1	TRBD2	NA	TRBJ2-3	CASSDRRSSGSEDTQYF	TGTGCCAGCAGTGATAGGAGGTCTAGCGGGAGTGAAGATACGCAGTATTTT
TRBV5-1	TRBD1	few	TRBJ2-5	CASSASGQGAEETQYF	TGCGCCAGCAGCGCATCAGGACAGGGGGCGGAGGAGACCCAGTACTTC
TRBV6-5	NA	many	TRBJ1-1	CASIRGHEAFF	TGTGCCAGCATCCGCGGTCATGAAGCTTTCTTT
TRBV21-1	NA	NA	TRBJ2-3	CASSKKREGHRRGTDTQYF	TGTGCCAGCAGCAAAAAGCGGGAGGGCCACAGGCGTGGCACAGATACGCAGTATTTT
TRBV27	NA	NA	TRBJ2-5	CASSSPFRGGRETQYF	TGTGCCAGCAGTTCCCCCTTCAGGGGTGGACGAGAGACCCAGTACTTC
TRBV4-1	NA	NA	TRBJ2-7	CASSQGAGGRTYEQYF	TGCGCCAGCAGCCAAGGGGCGGGCGGAAGAACTTACGAGCAGTACTTC
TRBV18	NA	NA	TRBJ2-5	CASSPRGETQYF	TGTGCCAGCTCGCCACGTGGCGAGACCCAGTACTTC
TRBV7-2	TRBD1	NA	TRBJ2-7	CASSAGTGRDEQYF	TGTGCCAGCAGCGCCGGGACAGGCCGGGACGAGCAGTACTTC
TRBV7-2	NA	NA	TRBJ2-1	CASSFTGSSYNEQFF	TGTGCCAGCAGCTTTACAGGTAGCTCCTACAATGAGCAGTTCTTC